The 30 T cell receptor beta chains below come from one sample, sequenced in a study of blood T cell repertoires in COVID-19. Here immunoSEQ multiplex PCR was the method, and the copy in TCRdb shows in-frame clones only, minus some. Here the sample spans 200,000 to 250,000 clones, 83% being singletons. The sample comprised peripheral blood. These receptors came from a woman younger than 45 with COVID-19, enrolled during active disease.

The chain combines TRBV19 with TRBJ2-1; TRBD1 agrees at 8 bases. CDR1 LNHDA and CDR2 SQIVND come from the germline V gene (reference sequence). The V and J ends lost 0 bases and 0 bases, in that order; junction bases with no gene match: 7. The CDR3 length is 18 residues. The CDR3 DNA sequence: TGTGCCAGTAGTATAGACCCAGGGGGCTCAAGCTCCTACAATGAGCAGTTCTTC. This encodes CASSIDPGGSSSYNEQFF.

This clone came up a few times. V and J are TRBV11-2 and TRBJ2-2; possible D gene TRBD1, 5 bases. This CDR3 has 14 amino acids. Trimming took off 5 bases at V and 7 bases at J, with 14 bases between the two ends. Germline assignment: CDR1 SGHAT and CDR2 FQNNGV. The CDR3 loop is CASSRLEGVGELFF. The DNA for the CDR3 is TGTGCCAGCAGCCGGCTGGAAGGGGTCGGGGAGCTGTTTTTT.

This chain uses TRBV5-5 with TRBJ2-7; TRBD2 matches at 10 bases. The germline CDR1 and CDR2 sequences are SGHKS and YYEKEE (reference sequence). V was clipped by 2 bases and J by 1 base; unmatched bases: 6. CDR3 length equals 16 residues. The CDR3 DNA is TGTGCCAGCAGCTTCCCCGGGACTAGCGCGTCCTACGAGCAGTACTTC. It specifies CASSFPGTSASYEQYF.

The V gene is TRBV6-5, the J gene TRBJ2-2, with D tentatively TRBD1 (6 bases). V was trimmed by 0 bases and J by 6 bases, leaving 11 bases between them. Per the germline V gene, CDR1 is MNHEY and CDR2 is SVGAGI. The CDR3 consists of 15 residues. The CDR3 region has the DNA TGTGCCAGCAGTTACTCGGGGGCGATCGCCGGGGAGCTGTTTTTT. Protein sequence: CASSYSGAIAGELFF.

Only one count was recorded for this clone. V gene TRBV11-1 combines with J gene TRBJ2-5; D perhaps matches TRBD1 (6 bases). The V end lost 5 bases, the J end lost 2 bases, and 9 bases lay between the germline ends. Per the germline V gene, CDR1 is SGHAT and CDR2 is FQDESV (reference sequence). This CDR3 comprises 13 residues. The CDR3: CASSKGQQETQYF. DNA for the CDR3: TGTGCCAGCAGCAAAGGACAGCAAGAGACCCAGTACTTC.

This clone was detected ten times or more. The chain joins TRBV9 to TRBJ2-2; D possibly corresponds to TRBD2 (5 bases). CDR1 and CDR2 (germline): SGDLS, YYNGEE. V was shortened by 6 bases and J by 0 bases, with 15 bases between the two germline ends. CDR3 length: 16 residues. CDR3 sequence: CASNPGSGANTGELFF. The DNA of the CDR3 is TGTGCCAGCAACCCGGGAAGCGGTGCGAACACCGGGGAGCTGTTTTTT.

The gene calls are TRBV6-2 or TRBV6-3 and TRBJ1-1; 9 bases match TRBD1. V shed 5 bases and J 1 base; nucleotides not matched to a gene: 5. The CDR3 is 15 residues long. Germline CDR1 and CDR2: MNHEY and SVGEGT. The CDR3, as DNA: TGTGCCAGCAGTCGTTGGGACAGGGCGAACACTGAAGCTTTCTTT. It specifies CASSRWDRANTEAFF.

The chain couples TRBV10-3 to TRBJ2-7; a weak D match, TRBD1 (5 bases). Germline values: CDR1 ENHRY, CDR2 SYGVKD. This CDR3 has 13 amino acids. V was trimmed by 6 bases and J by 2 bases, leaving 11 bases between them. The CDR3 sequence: CAISHGHTYEQYF. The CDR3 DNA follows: TGTGCCATCAGCCATGGACACACCTACGAGCAGTACTTC.

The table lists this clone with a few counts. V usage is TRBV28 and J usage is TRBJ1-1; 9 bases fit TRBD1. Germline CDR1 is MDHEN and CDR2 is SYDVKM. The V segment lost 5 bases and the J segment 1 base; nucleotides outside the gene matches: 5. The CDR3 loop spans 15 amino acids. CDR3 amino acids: CASSPWGQGNTEAFF. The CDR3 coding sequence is TGTGCCAGCAGTCCCTGGGGACAGGGGAACACTGAAGCTTTCTTT.

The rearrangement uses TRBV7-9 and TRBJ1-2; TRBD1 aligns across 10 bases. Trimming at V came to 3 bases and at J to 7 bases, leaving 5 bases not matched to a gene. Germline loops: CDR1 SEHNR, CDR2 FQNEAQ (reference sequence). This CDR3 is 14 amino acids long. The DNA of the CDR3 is TGTGCCAGCAGCTTCGGGACAGGGGTTAGTGGCTACACCTTC. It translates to CASSFGTGVSGYTF.

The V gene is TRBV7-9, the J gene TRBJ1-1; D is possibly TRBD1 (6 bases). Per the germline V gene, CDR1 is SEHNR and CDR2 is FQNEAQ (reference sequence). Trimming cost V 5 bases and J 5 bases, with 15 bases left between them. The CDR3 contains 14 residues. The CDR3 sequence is CASSPGVGGTEAFF. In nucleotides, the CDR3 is TGTGCCAGCAGCCCAGGGGTAGGGGGAACTGAAGCTTTCTTT.

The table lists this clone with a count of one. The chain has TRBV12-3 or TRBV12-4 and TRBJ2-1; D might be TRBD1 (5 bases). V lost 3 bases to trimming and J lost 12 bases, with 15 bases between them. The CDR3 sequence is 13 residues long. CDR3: CASSLGRSRGQFF. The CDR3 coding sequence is TGTGCCAGCAGTTTGGGGCGATCAAGGGGGCAGTTCTTC.

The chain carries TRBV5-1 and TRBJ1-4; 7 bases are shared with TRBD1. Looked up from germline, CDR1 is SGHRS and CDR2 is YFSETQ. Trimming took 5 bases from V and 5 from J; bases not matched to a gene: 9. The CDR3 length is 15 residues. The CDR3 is CASRGSGTDNEKLFF. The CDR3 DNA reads TGCGCCAGCAGAGGGTCCGGGACAGACAATGAAAAACTGTTTTTT. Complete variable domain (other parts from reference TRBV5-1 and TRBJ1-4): KAGVTQTPRYLIKTRGQQVTLSCSPISGHRSVSWYQQTPGQGLQFLFEYFSETQRNKGNFPGRFSGRQFSNSRSEMNVSTLELGDSALYLCASRGSGTDNEKLFFGSGTQLSVL.

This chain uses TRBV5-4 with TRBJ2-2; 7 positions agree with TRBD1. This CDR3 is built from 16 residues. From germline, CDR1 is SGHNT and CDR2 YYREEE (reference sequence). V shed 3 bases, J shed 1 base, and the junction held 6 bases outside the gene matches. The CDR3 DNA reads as TGTGCCAGCAGCTCCCCGGGACAGTTGAACACCGGGGAGCTGTTTTTT. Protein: CASSSPGQLNTGELFF.

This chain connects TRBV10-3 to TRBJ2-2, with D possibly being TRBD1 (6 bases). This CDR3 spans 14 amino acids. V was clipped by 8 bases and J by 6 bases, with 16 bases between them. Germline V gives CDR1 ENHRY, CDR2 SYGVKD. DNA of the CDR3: TGTGCCATCGAGGGGGAAGGGGCGCCCGGGGAGCTGTTTTTT. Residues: CAIEGEGAPGELFF.

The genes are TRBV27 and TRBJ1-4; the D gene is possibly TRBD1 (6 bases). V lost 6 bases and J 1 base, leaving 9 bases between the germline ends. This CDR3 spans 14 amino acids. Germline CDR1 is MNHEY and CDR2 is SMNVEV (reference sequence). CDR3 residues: CASRSDRTNEKLFF. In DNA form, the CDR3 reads TGTGCCAGCAGATCGGACAGAACTAATGAAAAACTGTTTTTT.

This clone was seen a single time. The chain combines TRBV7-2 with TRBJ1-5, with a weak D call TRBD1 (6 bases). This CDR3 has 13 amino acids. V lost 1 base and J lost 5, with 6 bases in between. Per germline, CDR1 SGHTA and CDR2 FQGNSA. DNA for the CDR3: TGTGCCAGCAGCTTAGAGGGGGATCAGCCCCAGCATTTT. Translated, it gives CASSLEGDQPQHF.

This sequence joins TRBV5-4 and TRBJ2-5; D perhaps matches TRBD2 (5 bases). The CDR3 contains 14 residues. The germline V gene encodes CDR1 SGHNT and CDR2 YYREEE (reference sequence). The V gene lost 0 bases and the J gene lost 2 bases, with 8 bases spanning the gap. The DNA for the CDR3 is TGTGCCAGCAGCTTGGTCGGGGTTCAAGAGACCCAGTACTTC. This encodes CASSLVGVQETQYF.

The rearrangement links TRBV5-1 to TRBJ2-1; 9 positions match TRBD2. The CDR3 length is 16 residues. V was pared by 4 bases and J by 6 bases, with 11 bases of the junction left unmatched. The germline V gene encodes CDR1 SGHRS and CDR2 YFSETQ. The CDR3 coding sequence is TGCGCCAGCAGCACGACAGCGGGAGGTCAGTTCAATGAGCAGTTCTTC. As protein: CASSTTAGGQFNEQFF.

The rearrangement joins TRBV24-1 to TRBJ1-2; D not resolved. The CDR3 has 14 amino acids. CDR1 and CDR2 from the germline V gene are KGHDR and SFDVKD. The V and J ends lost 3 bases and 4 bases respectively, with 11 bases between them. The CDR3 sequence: CATSDGSGSYGYTF. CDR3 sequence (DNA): TGTGCCACCAGTGATGGATCCGGGAGCTATGGCTACACCTTC.

CDR3 nucleotide sequence: TGTGCCAGCAGCGAGGGGCTAGCGGGTCGTGACGAGCAGTACTTC. It is translated as CASSEGLAGRDEQYF. This chain links TRBV11-2 with TRBJ2-7; 8 positions match TRBD2. CDR3 length equals 15 residues. Trimming took 5 bases from V and 5 from J; bases not matched to a gene: 11. CDR1 and CDR2 (germline): SGHAT, FQNNGV.

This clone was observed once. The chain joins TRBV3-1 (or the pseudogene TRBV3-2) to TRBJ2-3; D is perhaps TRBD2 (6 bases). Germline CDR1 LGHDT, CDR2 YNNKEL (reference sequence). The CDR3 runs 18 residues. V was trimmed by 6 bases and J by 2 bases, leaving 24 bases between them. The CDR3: CASRRGVSTSGDTDTQYF. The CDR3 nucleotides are TGTGCCAGCAGGAGAGGTGTCTCGACTAGTGGCGACACAGATACGCAGTATTTT.

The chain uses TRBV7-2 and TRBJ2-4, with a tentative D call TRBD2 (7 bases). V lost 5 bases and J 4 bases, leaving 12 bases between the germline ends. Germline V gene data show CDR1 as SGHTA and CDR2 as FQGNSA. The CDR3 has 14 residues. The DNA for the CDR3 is TGTGCCAGCAGCCCCGGGGGGCTTAAAAACATTCAGTACTTC. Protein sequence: CASSPGGLKNIQYF.

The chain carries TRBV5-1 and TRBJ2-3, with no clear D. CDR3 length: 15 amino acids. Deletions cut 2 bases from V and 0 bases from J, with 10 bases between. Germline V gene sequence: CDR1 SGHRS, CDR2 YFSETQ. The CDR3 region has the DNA TGCGCCAGCAGCTTTCGAATGACTAGCACAGATACGCAGTATTTT. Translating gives CASSFRMTSTDTQYF.

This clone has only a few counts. CDR3 region: CASSEIRGQGYQPQHF. The CDR3 DNA is TGTGCCAGCAGTGAAATTCGGGGACAGGGGTACCAGCCCCAGCATTTT. The chain employs TRBV6-1 and TRBJ1-5; 10 bases fit TRBD1. The CDR3 has 16 amino acids. Germline V gene data show CDR1 as MNHNS and CDR2 as SASEGT. Trimming removed 2 bases from V and 7 bases from J; junction bases left unmatched: 8.

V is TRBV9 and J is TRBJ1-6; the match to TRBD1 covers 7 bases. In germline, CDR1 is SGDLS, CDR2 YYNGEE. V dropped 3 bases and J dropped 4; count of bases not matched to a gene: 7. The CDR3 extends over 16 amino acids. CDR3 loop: CASSARDSRYNSPLHF. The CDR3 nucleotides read TGTGCCAGCAGCGCTCGGGACAGCCGATATAATTCACCCCTCCACTTT.

CDR3 residues: CASSQDGVRAAGPNNEQFF. The CDR3 nucleotides are TGTGCCAGCAGCCAAGACGGAGTCAGGGCAGCGGGACCCAACAATGAGCAGTTCTTC. The gene calls are TRBV14 and TRBJ2-1, with 7 positions matching TRBD2. Germline loops: CDR1 SGHDN, CDR2 FVKESK. The V gene end was trimmed by 0 bases and the J gene end by 5 bases; junction bases not matched to a gene: 16. The CDR3 totals 19 residues. The full variable domain, with the rest looked up from reference TRBV14 and TRBJ2-1, is EAGVTQFPSHSVIEKGQTVTLRCDPISGHDNLYWYRRVMGKEIKFLLHFVKESKQDESGMPNNRFLAERTGGTYSTLKVQPAELEDSGVYFCASSQDGVRAAGPNNEQFFGPGTRLTVL.

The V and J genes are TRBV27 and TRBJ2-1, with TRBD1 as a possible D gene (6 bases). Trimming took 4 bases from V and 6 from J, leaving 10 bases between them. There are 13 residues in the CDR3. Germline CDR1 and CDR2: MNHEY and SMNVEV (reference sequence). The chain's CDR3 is CASSSLGGNEQFF. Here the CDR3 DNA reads TGTGCCAGCAGTTCTCTAGGGGGCAATGAGCAGTTCTTC.

This chain's CDR3 is CASSPARGVNQPQHF. The DNA for the CDR3 is TGTGCCAGCAGTCCGGCCAGGGGGGTCAATCAGCCCCAGCATTTT. The rearrangement joins TRBV2 to TRBJ1-5, with 7 bases that match TRBD1. The CDR3 contains 15 residues. CDR1 is SNHLY and CDR2 is FYNNEI in the germline V gene. V dropped 5 bases and J dropped 3; count of bases not matched to a gene: 7.

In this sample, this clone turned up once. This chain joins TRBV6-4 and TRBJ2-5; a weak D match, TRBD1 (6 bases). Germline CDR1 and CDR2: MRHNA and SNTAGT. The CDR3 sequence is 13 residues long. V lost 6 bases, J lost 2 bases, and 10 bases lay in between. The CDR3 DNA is TGTGCCAGCAGGGGACACCAACAAGAGACCCAGTACTTC. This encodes CASRGHQQETQYF.